These 21 T cell receptor beta chains originate from one sample sequenced in a study of blood T cells in healthy people across ages. A sample-barcoded 5' primer and a J-beta primer mix were used in a second PCR of roughly 7 to 11 cycles. One entry per CDR3 protein, called by TCRdb with MiXCR from the 5' RACE reads. This sample has about 1,500,000 distinct CDR3 sequences, with approximately 38% found just once. The sample was blood. These receptor sequences come from a woman under 30 in good health.

The DNA for the CDR3 is TGTGCCAGCAGTATACCTTCCGGCGAGACCCAGTACTTC. Amino acid sequence: CASSIPSGETQYF. The chain recombines TRBV6-2 or TRBV6-3 with TRBJ2-5; D not resolved. CDR3 length: 13 residues. The ends were cut back, 5 bases at V and 5 bases at J, with 12 bases in the middle. CDR1 and CDR2 (germline): MNHEY, SVGEGT.

CDR3 DNA sequence: TGTGCCAGCAGCCCACAGCCTGGACTAGCGGGAATGGGAGAGACCCAGTACTTC. Protein sequence: CASSPQPGLAGMGETQYF. This chain joins TRBV28 and TRBJ2-5; 12 bases map to TRBD2. Trimming took 6 bases from V and 4 from J; bases not matched to a gene: 15. The germline V gene encodes CDR1 MDHEN and CDR2 SYDVKM. This CDR3 region has 18 residues.

J is TRBJ2-5 and V is TRBV5-5; D gene uncertain. The V end was cut by 0 bases, the J end by 2 bases, with 11 bases between. The germline V gene has CDR1 SGHKS and CDR2 YYEKEE (reference sequence). The CDR3 runs to 15 residues. The CDR3: CASSLAWRRQETQYF. The CDR3 coding sequence is TGTGCCAGCAGCTTGGCCTGGCGCCGACAAGAGACCCAGTACTTC.

There are a few counts of this clonotype. The chain joins TRBV5-5 to TRBJ2-2, with 12 bases that match TRBD2. CDR3 size: 16 residues. Germline V gives CDR1 SGHKS, CDR2 YYEKEE (reference sequence). V gave up 4 bases and J gave up 7 bases; unmatched junction bases: 8. This chain's CDR3 is CASSHGLAGRIGELFF. In nucleotides, the CDR3 is TGTGCCAGCAGCCACGGACTAGCGGGGAGGATCGGGGAGCTGTTTTTT.

The chain joins TRBV3-1 to TRBJ1-2; D possibly corresponds to TRBD1 (5 bases). The CDR3 runs 14 residues. V was shortened by 2 bases and J by 5 bases, with 12 bases between the two germline ends. Germline-derived CDR1 and CDR2 are LGHDT and YNNKEL (reference sequence). The CDR3 reads CASSQSQGVYGYTF. The CDR3 coding sequence is TGTGCCAGCAGCCAATCCCAGGGAGTTTATGGCTACACCTTC.

This rearrangement joins TRBV15 to TRBJ2-2; D is tentatively TRBD1 or TRBD2 (5 bases each). V was trimmed by 5 bases and J by 1 base, leaving 14 bases between them. The CDR3 contains 16 residues. The germline gives CDR1 LNHNV, CDR2 YYDKDF (reference sequence). CDR3: CATSLYGGGNTGELFF. In DNA form, the CDR3 reads TGTGCCACCAGCCTCTATGGGGGTGGGAACACCGGGGAGCTGTTTTTT.

The V and J genes are TRBV7-2 and TRBJ1-5; the D is unclear. V dropped 3 bases and J dropped 2 bases, with 8 bases sitting between them. Germline CDR1 is SGHTA and CDR2 is FQGNSA. The CDR3 runs 14 residues. CDR3 sequence: CASSFVVGNQPQHF. CDR3 coding DNA: TGTGCCAGCAGCTTTGTGGTTGGCAATCAGCCCCAGCATTTT.

The rearrangement uses TRBV20-1 and TRBJ2-1; D may correspond to TRBD1 or TRBD2 (6 bases each). V was trimmed by 4 bases and J by 8 bases, leaving 18 bases between them. The CDR3 has 14 amino acids. Germline V gene sequence: CDR1 DFQATT, CDR2 SNEGSKA (reference sequence). This CDR3 reads CSAIPSRGPYEQFF. CDR3 in DNA: TGCAGTGCTATTCCTTCTCGGGGGCCATATGAGCAGTTCTTC.

This clonotype was detected a few times. This chain uses TRBV6-6 with TRBJ2-7, with D hard to call. CDR3 length equals 15 residues. Germline V CDR1 and CDR2: MNHNY, SVGAGI (reference sequence). V shed 5 bases and J shed 5 bases, with 19 bases lying between them. For the CDR3, the DNA is TGTGCCAGCAGTCACCCCGATCTAGGACGCGACGAGCAGTACTTC. Encoded protein: CASSHPDLGRDEQYF.

The CDR3 coding sequence is TGTGCCAGCAGTTTATGGTTGGAGGGCCCCTACGAGCAGTACTTC. Encoded protein: CASSLWLEGPYEQYF. This chain joins TRBV28 and TRBJ2-7, with D perhaps matching TRBD2 (6 bases). V shed 0 bases and J shed 2 bases, with 11 bases lying between them. There are 15 residues in the CDR3. CDR1 is MDHEN and CDR2 is SYDVKM in the germline V gene.

DNA of the CDR3: TGCGCCAGCAGCTCGGGCACCTCGGAGACCCAGTACTTC. Protein product: CASSSGTSETQYF. V and J are TRBV5-1 and TRBJ2-5, with D unclear. Germline V gives CDR1 SGHRS, CDR2 YFSETQ. V was cut by 3 bases and J by 5 bases, with 11 bases left in between. The CDR3 sequence is 13 residues long.

This clonotype was found a few times. The CDR3 sequence: CATRGRGSGETQYF. CDR3 coding DNA: TGTGCCACCAGGGGTCGGGGGTCGGGAGAGACCCAGTACTTC. The chain carries TRBV6-5 and TRBJ2-5, with D perhaps assigned TRBD1 or TRBD2 (6 bases each). This CDR3 has 14 amino acids. CDR1 and CDR2 from the germline V gene are MNHEY and SVGAGI. V was trimmed by 10 bases and J by 4 bases, leaving 19 bases between them.

The chain uses TRBV12-3 or TRBV12-4 and TRBJ1-4, with 7 bases matching TRBD1. This CDR3 region has 14 residues. V shed 11 bases and J 6 bases; nucleotides not matched to a gene: 12. In DNA, the CDR3 is TGTGCCTGCCTGAGACAGGGAAAATATGAAAAACTGTTTTTT. Protein product: CACLRQGKYEKLFF.

This chain links TRBV3-1 with TRBJ2-3; a possible D gene is TRBD2 (6 bases). This CDR3 region has 14 residues. The V end lost 3 bases, the J end lost 4 bases, and 11 bases lay between the germline ends. CDR1 is LGHDT, CDR2 YNNKEL, per germline (reference sequence). CDR3 sequence reads: CASSQMGLPDTQYF. The CDR3 bases are TGTGCCAGCAGCCAGATGGGACTGCCAGATACGCAGTATTTT.

The genes are TRBV7-2 and TRBJ2-1; 8 bases are shared with TRBD2. The ends lost 5 bases at V and 9 bases at J; junction bases unmatched: 12. The CDR3 covers 15 residues. CDR1 SGHTA and CDR2 FQGNSA come from the germline V gene. The CDR3 loop reads CASSPNQGLEGEQFF. The CDR3 DNA sequence: TGTGCCAGCAGCCCTAACCAGGGACTAGAGGGTGAGCAGTTCTTC.

The rearrangement uses TRBV24-1 and TRBJ2-3, with D perhaps TRBD2 (6 bases). The CDR3 is 16 residues long. Germline CDR1 is KGHDR and CDR2 is SFDVKD. V was cut by 3 bases and J by 6 bases, with 18 bases left in between. The CDR3 sequence is CATSDQFDYAGDTQYF. The CDR3 DNA reads TGTGCCACCAGTGATCAATTTGACTACGCGGGGGATACGCAGTATTTT.

This chain uses TRBV2 with TRBJ1-4, with D possibly matching TRBD1 (5 bases). There are 13 residues in the CDR3. Per germline, CDR1 SNHLY and CDR2 FYNNEI. Trimming took 8 bases from V and 5 from J, leaving 12 bases between them. CDR3 loop: CASQGSANEKLFF. The DNA for the CDR3 is TGTGCCAGCCAGGGCAGCGCAAATGAAAAACTGTTTTTT.

The chain recombines TRBV11-2 with TRBJ2-3; TRBD2 matches at 10 bases. The germline gives CDR1 SGHAT, CDR2 FQNNGV. This CDR3 contains 16 residues. Trimming at V came to 2 bases and at J to 1 base, leaving 3 bases not matched to a gene. CDR3 protein: CASSLMGTSGTDTQYF. CDR3 sequence (DNA): TGTGCCAGCAGCTTAATGGGGACTAGCGGCACAGATACGCAGTATTTT. The complete variable domain, with remaining parts taken from reference TRBV11-2 and TRBJ2-3, reads EAGVAQSPRYKIIEKRQSVAFWCNPISGHATLYWYQQILGQGPKLLIQFQNNGVVDDSQLPKDRFSAERLKGVDSTLKIQPAKLEDSAVYLCASSLMGTSGTDTQYFGPGTRLTVL.

The chain carries TRBV10-3 and TRBJ2-2, with 10 bases identical to TRBD2. The ends lost 8 bases at V and 4 bases at J; junction bases unmatched: 16. Looked up from germline, CDR1 is ENHRY and CDR2 is SYGVKD. The CDR3 consists of 18 residues. The CDR3 loop reads CAIHSEASGSIITGELFF. The CDR3, as DNA: TGTGCCATCCACTCCGAGGCTAGCGGGAGCATAATCACCGGGGAGCTGTTTTTT.

The V and J genes are TRBV2 and TRBJ2-3; maybe TRBD1 (5 bases). Germline V gene sequence: CDR1 SNHLY, CDR2 FYNNEI. V shed 11 bases and J shed 2 bases, with 11 bases lying between them. The CDR3 has 12 residues. The CDR3 DNA reads TGTGCCGGCACAGGTTCCACAGATACGCAGTATTTT. Protein product: CAGTGSTDTQYF.

The genes are TRBV20-1 and TRBJ2-1; no firm D call. Germline V lookup: CDR1 DFQATT, CDR2 SNEGSKA (reference sequence). This CDR3 has 13 residues. The V gene lost 3 bases and the J gene lost 5 bases, with 11 bases spanning the gap. CDR3 sequence (DNA): TGCAGTGCTAGGTCCGGCCGGAACAATGAGCAGTTCTTC. This encodes CSARSGRNNEQFF.